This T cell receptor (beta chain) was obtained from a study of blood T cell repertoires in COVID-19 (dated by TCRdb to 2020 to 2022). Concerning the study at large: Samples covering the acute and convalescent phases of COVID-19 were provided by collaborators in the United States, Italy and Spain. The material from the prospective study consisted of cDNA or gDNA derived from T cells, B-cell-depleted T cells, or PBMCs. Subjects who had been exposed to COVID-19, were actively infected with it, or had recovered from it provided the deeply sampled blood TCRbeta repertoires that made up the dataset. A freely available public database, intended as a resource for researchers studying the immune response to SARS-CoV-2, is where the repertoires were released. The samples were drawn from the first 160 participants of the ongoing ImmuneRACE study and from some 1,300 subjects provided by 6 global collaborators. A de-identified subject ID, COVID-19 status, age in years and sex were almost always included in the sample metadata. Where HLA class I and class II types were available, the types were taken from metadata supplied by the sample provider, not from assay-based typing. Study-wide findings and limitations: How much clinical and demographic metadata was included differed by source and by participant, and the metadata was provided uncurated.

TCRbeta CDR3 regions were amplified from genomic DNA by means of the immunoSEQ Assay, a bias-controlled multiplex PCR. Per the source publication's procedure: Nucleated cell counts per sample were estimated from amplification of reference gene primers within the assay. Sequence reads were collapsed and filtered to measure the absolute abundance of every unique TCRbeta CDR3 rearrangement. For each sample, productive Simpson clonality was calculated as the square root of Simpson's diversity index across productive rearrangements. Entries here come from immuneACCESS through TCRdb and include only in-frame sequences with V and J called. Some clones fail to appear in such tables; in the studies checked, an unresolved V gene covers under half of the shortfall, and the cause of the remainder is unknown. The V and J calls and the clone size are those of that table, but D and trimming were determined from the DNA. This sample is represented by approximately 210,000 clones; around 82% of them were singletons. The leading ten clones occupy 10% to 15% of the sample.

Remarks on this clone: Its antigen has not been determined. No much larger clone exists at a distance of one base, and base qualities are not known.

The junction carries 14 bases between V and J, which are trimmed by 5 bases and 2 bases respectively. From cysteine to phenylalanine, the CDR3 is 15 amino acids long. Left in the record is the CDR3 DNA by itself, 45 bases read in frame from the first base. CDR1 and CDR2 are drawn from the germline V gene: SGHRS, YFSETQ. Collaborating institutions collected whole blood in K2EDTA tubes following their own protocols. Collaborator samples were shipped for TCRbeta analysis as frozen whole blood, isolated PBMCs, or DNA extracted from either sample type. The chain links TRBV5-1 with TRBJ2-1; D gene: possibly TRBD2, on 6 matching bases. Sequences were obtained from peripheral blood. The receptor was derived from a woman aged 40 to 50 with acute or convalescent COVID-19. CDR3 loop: CASRISGITYNEQFF. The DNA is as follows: TGCGCCAGCAGAATTAGCGGAATCACCTACAATGAGCAGTTCTTC. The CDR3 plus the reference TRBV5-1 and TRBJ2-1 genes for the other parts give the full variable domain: KAGVTQTPRYLIKTRGQQVTLSCSPISGHRSVSWYQQTPGQGLQFLFEYFSETQRNKGNFPGRFSGRQFSNSRSEMNVSTLELGDSALYLCASRISGITYNEQFFGPGTRLTVL.